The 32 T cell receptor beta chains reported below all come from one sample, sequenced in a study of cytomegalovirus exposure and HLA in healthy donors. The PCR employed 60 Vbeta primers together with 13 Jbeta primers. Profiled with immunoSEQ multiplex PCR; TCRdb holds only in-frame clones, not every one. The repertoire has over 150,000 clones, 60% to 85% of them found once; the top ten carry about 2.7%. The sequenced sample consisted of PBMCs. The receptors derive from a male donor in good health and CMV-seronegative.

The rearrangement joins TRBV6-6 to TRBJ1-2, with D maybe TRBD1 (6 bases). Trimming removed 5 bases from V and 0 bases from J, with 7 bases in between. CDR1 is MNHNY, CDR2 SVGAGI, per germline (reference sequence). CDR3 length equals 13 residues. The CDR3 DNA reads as TGTGCCAGCAGTGGACAGTCTAACTATGGCTACACCTTC. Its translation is CASSGQSNYGYTF.

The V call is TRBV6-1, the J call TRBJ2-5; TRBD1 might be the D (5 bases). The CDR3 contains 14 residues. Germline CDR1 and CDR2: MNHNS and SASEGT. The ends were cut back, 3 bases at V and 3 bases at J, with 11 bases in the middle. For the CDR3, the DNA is TGTGCCAGCAGTGAGGGTGGGGCTGAAGAGACCCAGTACTTC. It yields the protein CASSEGGAEETQYF.

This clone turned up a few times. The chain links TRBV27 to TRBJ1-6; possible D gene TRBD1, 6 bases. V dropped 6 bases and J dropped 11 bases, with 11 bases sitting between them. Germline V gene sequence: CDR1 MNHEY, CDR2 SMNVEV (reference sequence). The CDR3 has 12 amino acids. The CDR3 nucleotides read TGTGCCAGCAGACACCAGGGGACACCCCTCCACTTT. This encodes CASRHQGTPLHF.

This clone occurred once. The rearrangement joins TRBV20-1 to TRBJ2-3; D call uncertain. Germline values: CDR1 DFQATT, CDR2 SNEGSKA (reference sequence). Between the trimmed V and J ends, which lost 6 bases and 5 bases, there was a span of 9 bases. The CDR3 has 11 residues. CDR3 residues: CSARSVDTQYF. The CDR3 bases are TGCAGTGCAAGATCGGTAGATACGCAGTATTTT.

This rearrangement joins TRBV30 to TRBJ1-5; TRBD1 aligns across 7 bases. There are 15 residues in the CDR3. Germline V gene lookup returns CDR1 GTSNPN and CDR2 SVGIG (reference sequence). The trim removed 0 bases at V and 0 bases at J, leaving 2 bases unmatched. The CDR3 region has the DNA TGTGCCTGGAGTGTCGGACAGGCTAGCAATCAGCCCCAGCATTTT. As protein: CAWSVGQASNQPQHF.

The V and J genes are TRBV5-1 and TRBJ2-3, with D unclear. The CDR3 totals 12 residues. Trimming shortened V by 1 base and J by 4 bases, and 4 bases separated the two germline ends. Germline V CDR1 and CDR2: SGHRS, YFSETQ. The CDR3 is CASSLLSDTQYF. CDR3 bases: TGCGCCAGCAGCTTGCTATCAGATACGCAGTATTTT.

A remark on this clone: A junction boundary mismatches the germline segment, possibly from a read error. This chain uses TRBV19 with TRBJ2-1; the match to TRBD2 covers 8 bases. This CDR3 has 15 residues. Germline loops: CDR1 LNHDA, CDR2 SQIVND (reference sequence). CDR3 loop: CASSIMAGGYYEQFF. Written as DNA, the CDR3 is TGTGCCAGTAGTATTATGGCGGGGGGCTACTATGAGCAGTTCTTC. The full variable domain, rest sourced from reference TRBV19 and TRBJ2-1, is DGGITQSPKYLFRKEGQNVTLSCEQNLNHDAMYWYRQDPGQGLRLIYYSQIVNDFQKGDIAEGYSVSREKKESFPLTVTSAQKNPTAFYLCASSIMAGGYYEQFFGPGTRLTVL.

DNA of the CDR3: TGCGCCAGCAGCGGGACCTACAGGGGCTCTGGAAACACCATATATTTT. It yields the protein CASSGTYRGSGNTIYF. The genes are TRBV5-1 and TRBJ1-3, with 7 bases fitting TRBD1. Trimming at V came to 4 bases and at J to 0 bases, leaving 7 bases not matched to a gene. Germline assignment: CDR1 SGHRS and CDR2 YFSETQ. CDR3 length: 16 residues.

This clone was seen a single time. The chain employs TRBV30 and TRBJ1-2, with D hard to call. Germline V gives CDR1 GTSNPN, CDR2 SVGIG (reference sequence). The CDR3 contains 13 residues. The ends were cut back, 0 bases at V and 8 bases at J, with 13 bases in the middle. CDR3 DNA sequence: TGTGCCTGGAGTGTACTAGGGTCGGGCGGCTACACCTTC. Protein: CAWSVLGSGGYTF.

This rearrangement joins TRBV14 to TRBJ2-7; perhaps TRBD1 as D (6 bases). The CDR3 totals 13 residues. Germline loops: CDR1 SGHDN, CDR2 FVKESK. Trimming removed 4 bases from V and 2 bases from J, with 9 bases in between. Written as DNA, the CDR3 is TGTGCCAGCAGCCCGTGGACAGCCTACGAGCAGTACTTC. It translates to CASSPWTAYEQYF.

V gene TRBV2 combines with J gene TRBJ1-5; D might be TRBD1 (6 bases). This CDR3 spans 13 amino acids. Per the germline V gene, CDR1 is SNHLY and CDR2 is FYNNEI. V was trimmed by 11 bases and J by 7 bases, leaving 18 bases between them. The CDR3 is CASLGQGNQPQHF. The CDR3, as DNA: TGTGCCTCACTGGGCCAGGGGAACCAGCCCCAGCATTTT.

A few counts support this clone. DNA of the CDR3: TGTGCCAGAGCACTAGGATGCCTACGAGACAATGAGCAGTTCTTC. Translated: CARALGCLRDNEQFF. The V and J genes are TRBV5-6 and TRBJ2-1, with a possible D match to TRBD2 (5 bases). The V end was cut by 8 bases, the J end by 5 bases, with 20 bases between. CDR3 length: 15 residues. Germline values: CDR1 SGHDT, CDR2 YYEEEE.

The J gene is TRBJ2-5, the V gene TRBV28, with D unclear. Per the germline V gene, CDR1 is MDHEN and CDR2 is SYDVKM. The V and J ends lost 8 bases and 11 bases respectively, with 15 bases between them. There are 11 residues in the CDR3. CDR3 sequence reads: CASRVPGEQYF. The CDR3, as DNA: TGTGCCAGCCGAGTCCCTGGTGAGCAGTACTTC.

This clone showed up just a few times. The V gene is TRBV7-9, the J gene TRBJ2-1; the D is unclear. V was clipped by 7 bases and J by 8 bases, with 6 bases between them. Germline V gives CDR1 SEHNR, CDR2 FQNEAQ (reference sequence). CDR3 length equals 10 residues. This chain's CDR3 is CASKSDEQFF. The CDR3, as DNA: TGTGCCAGCAAGAGCGATGAGCAGTTCTTC.

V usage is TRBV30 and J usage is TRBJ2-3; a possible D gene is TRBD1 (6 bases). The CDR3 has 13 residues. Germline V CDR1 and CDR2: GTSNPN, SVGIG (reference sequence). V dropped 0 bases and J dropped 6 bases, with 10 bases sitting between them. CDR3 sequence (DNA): TGTGCCTGGAGTGTAACAGGGATGGATACGCAGTATTTT. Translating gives CAWSVTGMDTQYF.

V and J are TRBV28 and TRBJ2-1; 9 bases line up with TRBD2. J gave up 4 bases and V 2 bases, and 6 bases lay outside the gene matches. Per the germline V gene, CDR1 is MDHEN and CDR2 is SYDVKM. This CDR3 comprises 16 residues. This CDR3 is CASSLPISGSYNEQFF. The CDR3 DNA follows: TGTGCCAGCAGTTTACCCATTAGCGGGAGTTACAATGAGCAGTTCTTC.

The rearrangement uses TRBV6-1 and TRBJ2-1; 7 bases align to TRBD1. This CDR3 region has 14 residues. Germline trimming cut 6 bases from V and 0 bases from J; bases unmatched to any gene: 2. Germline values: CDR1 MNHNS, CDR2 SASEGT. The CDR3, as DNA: TGTGCCAGCAGCCGGGACAGCTCCTACAATGAGCAGTTCTTC. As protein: CASSRDSSYNEQFF.

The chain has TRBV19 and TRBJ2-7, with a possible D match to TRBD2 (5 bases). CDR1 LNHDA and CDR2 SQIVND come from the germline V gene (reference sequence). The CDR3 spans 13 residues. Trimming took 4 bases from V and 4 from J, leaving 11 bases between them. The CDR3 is CASSKLASYEQYF. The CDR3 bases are TGTGCCAGTAGTAAGCTAGCCTCTTACGAGCAGTACTTC.

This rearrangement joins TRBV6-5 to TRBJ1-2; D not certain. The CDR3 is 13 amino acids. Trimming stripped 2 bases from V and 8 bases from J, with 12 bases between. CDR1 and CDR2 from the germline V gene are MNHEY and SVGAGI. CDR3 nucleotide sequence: TGTGCCAGCAGTTACCTGAGATCAGCGGGCTACACCTTC. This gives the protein CASSYLRSAGYTF.

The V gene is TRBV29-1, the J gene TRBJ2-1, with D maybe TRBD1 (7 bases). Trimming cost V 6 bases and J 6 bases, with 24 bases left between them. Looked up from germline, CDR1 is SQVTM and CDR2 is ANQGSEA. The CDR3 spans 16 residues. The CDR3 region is CSVVTLGGTATNEQFF. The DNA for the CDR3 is TGCAGCGTCGTTACCCTTGGGGGGACAGCAACCAATGAGCAGTTCTTC.

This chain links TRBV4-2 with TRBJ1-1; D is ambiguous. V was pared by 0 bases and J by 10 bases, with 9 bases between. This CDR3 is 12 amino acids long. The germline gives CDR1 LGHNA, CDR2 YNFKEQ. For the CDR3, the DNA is TGTGCCAGCAGCCAAGATAGGGCGGGAGCTTTCTTT. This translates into CASSQDRAGAFF.

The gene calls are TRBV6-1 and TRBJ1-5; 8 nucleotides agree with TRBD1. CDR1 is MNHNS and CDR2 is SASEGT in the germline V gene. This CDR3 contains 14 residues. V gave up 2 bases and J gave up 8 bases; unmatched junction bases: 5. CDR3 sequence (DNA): TGTGCCAGCAGTGAACAGGGGGCTAGAGAGCCCCAGCATTTT. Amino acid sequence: CASSEQGAREPQHF.

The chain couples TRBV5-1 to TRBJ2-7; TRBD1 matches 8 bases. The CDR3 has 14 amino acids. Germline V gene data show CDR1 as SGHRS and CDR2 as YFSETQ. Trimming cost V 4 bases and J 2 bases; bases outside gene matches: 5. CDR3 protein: CASSHGQGPYEQYF. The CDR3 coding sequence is TGCGCCAGCAGCCATGGACAGGGACCCTACGAGCAGTACTTC.

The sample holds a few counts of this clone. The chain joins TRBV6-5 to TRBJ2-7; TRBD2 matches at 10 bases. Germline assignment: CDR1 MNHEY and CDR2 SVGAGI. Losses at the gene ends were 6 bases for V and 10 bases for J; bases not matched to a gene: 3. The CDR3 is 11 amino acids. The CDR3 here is CASRAGGGQYF. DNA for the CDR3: TGTGCCAGCAGAGCGGGGGGGGGCCAGTACTTC.

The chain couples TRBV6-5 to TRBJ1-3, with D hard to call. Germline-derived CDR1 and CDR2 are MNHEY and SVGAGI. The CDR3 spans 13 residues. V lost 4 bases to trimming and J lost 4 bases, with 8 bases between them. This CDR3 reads CASSSPRGNTIYF. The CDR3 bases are TGTGCCAGCAGTTCGCCCAGGGGAAACACCATATATTTT.

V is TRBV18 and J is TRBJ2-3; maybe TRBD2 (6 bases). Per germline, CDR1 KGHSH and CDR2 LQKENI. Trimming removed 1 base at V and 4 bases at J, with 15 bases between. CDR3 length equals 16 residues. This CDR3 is CASSPLWGVDPDTQYF. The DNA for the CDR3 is TGTGCCAGCTCACCACTATGGGGGGTTGACCCAGATACGCAGTATTTT.

The CDR3 nucleotides are TGTGCCACCAGCACGTTTTCAGGGGTTACCGGGGAGCTGTTTTTT. Encoded protein: CATSTFSGVTGELFF. The gene calls are TRBV15 and TRBJ2-2; tentatively, D is TRBD1 (6 bases). V lost 4 bases and J 5 bases, leaving 14 bases between the germline ends. CDR1 and CDR2 from the germline V gene are LNHNV and YYDKDF (reference sequence). The CDR3 extends over 15 amino acids.

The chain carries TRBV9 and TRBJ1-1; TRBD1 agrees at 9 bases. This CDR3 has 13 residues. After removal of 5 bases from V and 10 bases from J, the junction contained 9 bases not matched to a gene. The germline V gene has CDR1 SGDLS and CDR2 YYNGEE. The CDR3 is CASSTGGGIGAFF. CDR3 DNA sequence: TGTGCCAGCAGTACAGGGGGCGGGATTGGAGCTTTCTTT. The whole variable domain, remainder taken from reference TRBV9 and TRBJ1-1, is DSGVTQTPKHLITATGQRVTLRCSPRSGDLSVYWYQQSLDQGLQFLIQYYNGEERAKGNILERFSAQQFPDLHSELNLSSLELGDSALYFCASSTGGGIGAFFGQGTRLTVV.

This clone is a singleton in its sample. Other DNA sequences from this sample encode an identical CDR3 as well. This CDR3 reads CASSPDRGQPQHF. Here the CDR3 DNA reads TGTGCCAGCAGTCCGGACAGAGGGCAGCCCCAGCATTTT. V is TRBV7-2 and J is TRBJ1-5; a possible D gene is TRBD1 (6 bases). Germline CDR1 and CDR2: SGHTA and FQGNSA. The V end was cut by 6 bases, the J end by 7 bases, with 13 bases between. The CDR3 loop spans 13 amino acids.

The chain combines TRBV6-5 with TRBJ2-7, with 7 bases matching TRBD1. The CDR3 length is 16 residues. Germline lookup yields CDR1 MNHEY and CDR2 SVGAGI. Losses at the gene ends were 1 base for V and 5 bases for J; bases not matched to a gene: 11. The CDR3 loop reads CASSYYHRTGRNEQYF. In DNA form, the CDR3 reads TGTGCCAGCAGTTACTATCACAGGACAGGTAGAAACGAGCAGTACTTC.

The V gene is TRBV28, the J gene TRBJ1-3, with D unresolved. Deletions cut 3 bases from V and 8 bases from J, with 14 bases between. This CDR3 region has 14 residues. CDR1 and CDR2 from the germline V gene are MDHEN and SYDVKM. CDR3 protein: CASSFSSGRDTIYF. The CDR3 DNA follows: TGTGCCAGCAGTTTCTCATCCGGGCGGGACACCATATATTTT. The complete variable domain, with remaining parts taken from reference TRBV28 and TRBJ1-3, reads DVKVTQSSRYLVKRTGEKVFLECVQDMDHENMFWYRQDPGLGLRLIYFSYDVKMKEKGDIPEGYSVSREKKERFSLILESASTNQTSMYLCASSFSSGRDTIYFGEGSWLTVV.

Here the CDR3 reads CASSGRQGLTDTQYF. The CDR3 DNA reads TGCGCCAGCAGCGGTCGGCAGGGACTAACAGATACGCAGTATTTT. The J gene is TRBJ2-3, the V gene TRBV5-1, with 7 bases fitting TRBD2. V dropped 4 bases and J dropped 3; count of bases not matched to a gene: 8. CDR1 and CDR2 from the germline V gene are SGHRS and YFSETQ. The CDR3 consists of 15 residues. The variable domain in full, with the rest retrieved from reference TRBV5-1 and TRBJ2-3, is KAGVTQTPRYLIKTRGQQVTLSCSPISGHRSVSWYQQTPGQGLQFLFEYFSETQRNKGNFPGRFSGRQFSNSRSEMNVSTLELGDSALYLCASSGRQGLTDTQYFGPGTRLTVL.